This TCR beta chain was captured in a study of blood T cell repertoires in COVID-19. In the study overall: Both acute and convalescent COVID-19 samples were obtained from the United States, Italy and Spain. T cells, B-cell-depleted T cells, or PBMCs supplied cDNA or gDNA.

Enrollment of patients from Seattle took place during active infection, with longitudinal follow-up. Germline values: CDR1 KGHDR, CDR2 SFDVKD. V gave up 4 bases and J gave up 4 bases; unmatched junction bases: 4. The CDR3 consists of 14 residues. In the original processing: Nucleated cell counts were estimated from reference gene primer amplification. Sequencing was performed with immunoSEQ multiplex PCR; in TCRdb, only in-frame clones are kept and a portion is missing. The DNA was the basis for D and trimming; V, J and clone size are from that table. Of fewer than 250,000 clones listed, 80% to 95% were seen once; the top ten hold over 0.75%.

The receptor was isolated from a man aged 60 to 69 with COVID-19, enrolled during active disease. Sequences were obtained from peripheral blood. The V and J genes are TRBV24-1 and TRBJ2-3, with 7 bases that match TRBD2. This CDR3 reads CATSEGGFADTQYF. Here the CDR3 DNA reads TGTGCCACCAGTGAGGGGGGGTTTGCAGATACGCAGTATTTT.